This record concerns one T cell receptor (beta chain) sequence. In the study's own analysis: Estimated nucleated cell counts came from reference gene primer amplification. TCRdb keeps only in-frame clones here, not all; method: immunoSEQ multiplex PCR. From that table come the V and J calls and clone size; the DNA was used to work out D and trimming. The repertoire has about 170,000 clones, about four fifths of them found once; the top ten carry roughly 1.9%. The entry originates in a study of blood T cell repertoires in COVID-19. The overall study: Spain, Italy and the United States supplied samples that represented acute and convalescent COVID-19. Sources were T cells, B-cell-depleted T cells, or PBMCs; the material itself was cDNA or gDNA.

This TCR came from an elderly woman with acute or convalescent COVID-19. The sample was peripheral blood.

The CDR3 reads CASGSPTPLSSGATSGELFF. CDR3 coding DNA: TGTGCTAGTGGTTCCCCCACACCTCTTAGTAGCGGGGCCACTTCCGGGGAGCTGTTTTTT. The rearrangement links TRBV12-5 to TRBJ2-2, with 8 nucleotides matching TRBD2. Germline-derived CDR1 and CDR2 are LGHNT and FRNRAP. The ends lost 4 bases at V and 6 bases at J; junction bases unmatched: 22. The CDR3 has 20 amino acids.